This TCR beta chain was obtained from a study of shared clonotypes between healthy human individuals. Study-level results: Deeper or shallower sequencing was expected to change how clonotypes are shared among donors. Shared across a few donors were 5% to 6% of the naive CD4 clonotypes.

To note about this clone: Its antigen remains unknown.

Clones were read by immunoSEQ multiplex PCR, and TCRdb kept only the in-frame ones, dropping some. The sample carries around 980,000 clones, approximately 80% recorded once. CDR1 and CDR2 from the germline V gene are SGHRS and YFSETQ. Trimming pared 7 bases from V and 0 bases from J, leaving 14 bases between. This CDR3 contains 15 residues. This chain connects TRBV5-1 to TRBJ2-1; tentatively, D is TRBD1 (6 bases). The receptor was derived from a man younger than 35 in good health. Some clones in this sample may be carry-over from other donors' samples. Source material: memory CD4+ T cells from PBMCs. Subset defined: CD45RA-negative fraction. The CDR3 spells CASGSTGNSYNEQFF. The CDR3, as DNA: TGCGCCAGCGGGTCGACAGGCAACTCCTACAATGAGCAGTTCTTC.